The clone carrying this TCR beta chain was observed at least ten times. This entry comes from a study of early T cells in non-severe SARS-CoV-2 infection. Unique molecular identifier tags were affixed to discrete cDNA molecules. TCRdb re-analysed the 5' RACE reads in MiXCR, keeping a single row per CDR3 protein. The profile shows about 47,000 distinct CDR3 sequences, approximately 9% of them singletons. The CDR3 consists of 14 residues. Trimming cost V 3 bases and J 1 base; bases outside gene matches: 2. Per the germline V gene, CDR1 is SGHVS and CDR2 is FQNEAQ. The chain links TRBV7-8 to TRBJ1-1; 7 bases fit TRBD1. The sequence derives from an adult who was a healthcare worker with PCR-confirmed SARS-CoV-2 infection or an uninfected control (not recorded which). The sequencing here drew on whole blood, taken at baseline. The CDR3 DNA reads as TGTGCCAGCAGCTTGGGGACAGCGAACACTGAAGCTTTCTTT. Encoded protein: CASSLGTANTEAFF.